These T cell receptor beta chains were read from a single sample in a study of radiotherapy plus CTLA-4 blockade in lung cancer. This table comes from immunoSEQ multiplex PCR, and its TCRdb copy is limited to in-frame clones, with some not included. Of 35,000 to 40,000 clones listed, approximately 85% are singletons. Material: peripheral blood, obtained from a patient treated with radiotherapy plus ipilimumab. Receptors originate from a human donor with non-small cell lung cancer who had stable disease on radiotherapy plus ipilimumab. CDR3s include the opening cysteine and the closing phenylalanine or tryptophan. Fields, in order: J gene, V gene, CDR3 protein.

j_gene: TRBJ2-7; v_gene: TRBV10-3; CDR3aa: CAISETRRSSAIEQYF
j_gene: TRBJ1-2; v_gene: TRBV19; CDR3aa: CASSIGLNYGYTF
j_gene: TRBJ2-1; v_gene: TRBV6-5; CDR3aa: CASSSYREYNEQFF
j_gene: TRBJ2-7; v_gene: TRBV29-1; CDR3aa: CSVEDQRVDRYEQYF
j_gene: TRBJ2-3; v_gene: TRBV5-1; CDR3aa: CASSLDRGTDTQYF
j_gene: TRBJ1-1; v_gene: TRBV19; CDR3aa: CASSITANTEAFF
j_gene: TRBJ2-7; v_gene: TRBV7-2; CDR3aa: CASRISGDSYEQYF
j_gene: -; v_gene: TRBV6-1; CDR3aa: CASGLAGVSHEQYF
j_gene: TRBJ1-1; v_gene: TRBV19; CDR3aa: CASSTTANTEAFF
j_gene: TRBJ2-7; v_gene: TRBV4-1; CDR3aa: CASSQADRPPGEQYF
j_gene: TRBJ2-7; v_gene: TRBV5-6; CDR3aa: CASSLGLAGVLVEQYF
j_gene: TRBJ2-2; v_gene: TRBV2; CDR3aa: CASVREGNTGELFF
j_gene: TRBJ2-1; v_gene: TRBV7-3; CDR3aa: CASRSGVREGYYNEQFF
j_gene: TRBJ2-1; v_gene: TRBV15; CDR3aa: CATSREDNSYNEQFF
j_gene: TRBJ2-1; v_gene: TRBV29-1; CDR3aa: CSVHSLAGGPLEQFF
j_gene: TRBJ2-2; v_gene: TRBV28; CDR3aa: CASSFILAENTGELFF
j_gene: TRBJ2-1; v_gene: TRBV7-3; CDR3aa: CASSLSSTRGNEQFF
j_gene: TRBJ2-2; v_gene: TRBV4-3; CDR3aa: CASSPGQGYTGELFF